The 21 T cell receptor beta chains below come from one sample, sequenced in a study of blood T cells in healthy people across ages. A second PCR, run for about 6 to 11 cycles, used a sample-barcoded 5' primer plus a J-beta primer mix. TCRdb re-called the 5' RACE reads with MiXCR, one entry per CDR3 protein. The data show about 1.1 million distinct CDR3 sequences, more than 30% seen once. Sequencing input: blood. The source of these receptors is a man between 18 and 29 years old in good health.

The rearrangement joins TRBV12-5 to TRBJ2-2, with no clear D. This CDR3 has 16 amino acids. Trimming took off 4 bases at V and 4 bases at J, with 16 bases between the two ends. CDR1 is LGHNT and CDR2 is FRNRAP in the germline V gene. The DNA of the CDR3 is TGTGCTAGTGGTTCTTTCCGGGCCTCGAGCACCGGGGAGCTGTTTTTT. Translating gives CASGSFRASSTGELFF.

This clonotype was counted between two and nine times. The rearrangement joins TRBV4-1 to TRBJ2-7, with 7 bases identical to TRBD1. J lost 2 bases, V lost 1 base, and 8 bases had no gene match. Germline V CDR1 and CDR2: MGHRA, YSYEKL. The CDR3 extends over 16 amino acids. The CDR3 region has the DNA TGCGCCAGCAGCCAAGCCTCCGGGACAGTCGCCTACGAGCAGTACTTC. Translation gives CASSQASGTVAYEQYF.

CDR3 nucleotide sequence: TGCGCCAGCAGCTTCACCGGGACAGGGATTTACGAGCAGTACTTC. Translating it yields CASSFTGTGIYEQYF. The chain links TRBV5-1 to TRBJ2-7; 9 positions match TRBD1. CDR1 SGHRS and CDR2 YFSETQ come from the germline V gene. The CDR3 sequence is 15 residues long. J gave up 4 bases and V 2 bases, and 7 bases lay outside the gene matches.

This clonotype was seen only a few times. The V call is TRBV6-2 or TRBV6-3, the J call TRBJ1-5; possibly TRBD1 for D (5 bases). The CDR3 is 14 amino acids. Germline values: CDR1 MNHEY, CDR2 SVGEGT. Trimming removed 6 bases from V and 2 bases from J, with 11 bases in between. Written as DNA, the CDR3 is TGTGCCAGCAGCCACGAAGGGGGCAATCAGCCCCAGCATTTT. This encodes CASSHEGGNQPQHF.

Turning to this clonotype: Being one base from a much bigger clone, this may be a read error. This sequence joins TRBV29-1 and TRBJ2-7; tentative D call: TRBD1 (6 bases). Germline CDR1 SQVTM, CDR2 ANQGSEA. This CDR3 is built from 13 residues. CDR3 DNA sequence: TGCAGCATTGAAGATGAGGGGGCCTACGAGCAGTACTTC. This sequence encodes CSIEDEGAYEQYF.

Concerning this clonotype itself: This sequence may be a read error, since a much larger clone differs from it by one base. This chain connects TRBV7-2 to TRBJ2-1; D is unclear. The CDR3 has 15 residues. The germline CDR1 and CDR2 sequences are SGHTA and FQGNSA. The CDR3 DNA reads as TGTGCCGGCAGCTTAAGTTTAGGGTCCTACAATGAGCAGTTCTTC. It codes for CAGSLSLGSYNEQFF.

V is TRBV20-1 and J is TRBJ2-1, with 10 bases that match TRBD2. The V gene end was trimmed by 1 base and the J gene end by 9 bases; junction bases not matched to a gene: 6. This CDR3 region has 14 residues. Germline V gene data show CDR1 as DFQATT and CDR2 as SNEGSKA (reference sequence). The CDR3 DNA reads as TGCAGTGCTAGAGGCAGCGGGGGGGTGGGTGAGCAGTTCTTC. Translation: CSARGSGGVGEQFF.

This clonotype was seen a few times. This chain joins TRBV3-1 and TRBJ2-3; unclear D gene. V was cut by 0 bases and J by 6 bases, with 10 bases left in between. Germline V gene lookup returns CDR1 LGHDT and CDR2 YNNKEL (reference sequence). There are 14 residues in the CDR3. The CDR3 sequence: CASSQDQAVDTQYF. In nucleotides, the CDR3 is TGTGCCAGCAGCCAAGATCAGGCGGTTGATACGCAGTATTTT.

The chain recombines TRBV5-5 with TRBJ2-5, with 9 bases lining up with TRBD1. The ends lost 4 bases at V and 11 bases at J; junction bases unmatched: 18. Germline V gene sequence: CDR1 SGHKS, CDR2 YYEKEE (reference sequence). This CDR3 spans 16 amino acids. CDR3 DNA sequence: TGTGCCAGCAGCCTAGACAGGGGGATAAGTTACCATGAGCAGTACTTC. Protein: CASSLDRGISYHEQYF.

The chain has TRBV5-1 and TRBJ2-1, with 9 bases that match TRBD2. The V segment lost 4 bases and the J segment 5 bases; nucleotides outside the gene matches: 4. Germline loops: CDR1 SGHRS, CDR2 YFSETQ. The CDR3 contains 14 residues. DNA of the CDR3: TGCGCCAGCAGCATGGGACTAGCCAACAATGAGCAGTTCTTC. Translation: CASSMGLANNEQFF.

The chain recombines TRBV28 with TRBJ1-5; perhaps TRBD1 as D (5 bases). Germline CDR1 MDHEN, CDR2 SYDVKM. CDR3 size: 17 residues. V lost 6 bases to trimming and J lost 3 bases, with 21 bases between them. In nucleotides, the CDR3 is TGTGCCAGCAGGTATCCCAGGACAAGAAGATCCAATCAGCCCCAGCATTTT. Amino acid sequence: CASRYPRTRRSNQPQHF.

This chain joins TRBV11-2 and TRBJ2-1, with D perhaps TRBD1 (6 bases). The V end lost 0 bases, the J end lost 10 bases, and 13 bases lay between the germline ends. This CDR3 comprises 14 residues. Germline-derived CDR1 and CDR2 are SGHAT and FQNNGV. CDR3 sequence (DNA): TGTGCCAGCAGCTTAGACGACCAGGGGTGGGAGCAGTTCTTC. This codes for CASSLDDQGWEQFF.

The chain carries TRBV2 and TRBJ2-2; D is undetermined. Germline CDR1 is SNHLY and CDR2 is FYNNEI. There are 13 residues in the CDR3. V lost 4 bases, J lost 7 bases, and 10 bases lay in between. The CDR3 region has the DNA TGTGCCAGCAGTGCTGGGTTTCACGGGGAGCTGTTTTTT. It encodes CASSAGFHGELFF.

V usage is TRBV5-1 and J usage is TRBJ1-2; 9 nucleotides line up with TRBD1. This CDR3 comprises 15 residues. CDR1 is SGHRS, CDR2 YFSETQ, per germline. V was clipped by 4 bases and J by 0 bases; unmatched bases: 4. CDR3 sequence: CASSPQGAPNYGYTF. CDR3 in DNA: TGCGCCAGCAGCCCACAGGGGGCACCTAACTATGGCTACACCTTC.

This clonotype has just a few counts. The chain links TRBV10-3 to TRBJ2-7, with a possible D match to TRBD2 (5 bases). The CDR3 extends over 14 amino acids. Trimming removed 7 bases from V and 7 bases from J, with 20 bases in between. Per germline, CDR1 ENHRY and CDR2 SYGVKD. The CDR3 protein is CAIMDAGDLREQYF. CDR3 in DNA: TGTGCCATCATGGATGCGGGTGACCTACGGGAGCAGTACTTC.

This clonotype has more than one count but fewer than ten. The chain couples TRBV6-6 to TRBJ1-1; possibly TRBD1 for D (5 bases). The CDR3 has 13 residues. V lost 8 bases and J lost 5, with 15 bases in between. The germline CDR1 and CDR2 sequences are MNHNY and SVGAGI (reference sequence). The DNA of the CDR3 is TGTGCCAGCGTTCGGGGGGATCGAACTGAAGCTTTCTTT. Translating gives CASVRGDRTEAFF.

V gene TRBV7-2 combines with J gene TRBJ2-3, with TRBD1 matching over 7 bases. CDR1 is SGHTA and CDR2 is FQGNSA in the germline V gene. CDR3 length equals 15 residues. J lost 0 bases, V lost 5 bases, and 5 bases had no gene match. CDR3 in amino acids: CTSSQRTGSTDTQYF. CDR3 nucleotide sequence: TGTACCAGCAGCCAGAGGACAGGTAGCACAGATACGCAGTATTTT.

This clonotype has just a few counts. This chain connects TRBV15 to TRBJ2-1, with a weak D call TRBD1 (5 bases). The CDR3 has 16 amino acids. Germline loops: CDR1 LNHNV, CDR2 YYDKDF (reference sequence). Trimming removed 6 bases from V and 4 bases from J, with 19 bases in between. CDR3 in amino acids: CATSRKQASTYNEQFF. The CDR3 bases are TGTGCCACCAGTAGAAAACAGGCTTCAACGTACAATGAGCAGTTCTTC.

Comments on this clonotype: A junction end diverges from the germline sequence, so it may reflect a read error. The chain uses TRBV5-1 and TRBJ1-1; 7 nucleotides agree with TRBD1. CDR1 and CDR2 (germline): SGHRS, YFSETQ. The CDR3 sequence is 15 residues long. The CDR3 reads CANSLVGTAGAEAFF. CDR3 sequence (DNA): TGCGCCAACAGCTTGGTGGGGACAGCAGGGGCTGAAGCTTTCTTT.

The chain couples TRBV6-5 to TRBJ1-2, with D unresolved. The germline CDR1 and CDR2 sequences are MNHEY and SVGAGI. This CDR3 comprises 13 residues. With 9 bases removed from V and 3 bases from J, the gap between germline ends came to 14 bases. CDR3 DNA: TGTGCCAGTAGTCTTAATGCCTACTATGGCTACACCTTC. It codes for CASSLNAYYGYTF.

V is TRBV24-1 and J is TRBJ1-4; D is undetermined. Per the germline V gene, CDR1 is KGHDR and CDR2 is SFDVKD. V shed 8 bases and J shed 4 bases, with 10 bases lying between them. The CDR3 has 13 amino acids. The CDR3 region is CATTDGSNEKLFF. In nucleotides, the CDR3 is TGTGCCACCACGGACGGAAGTAATGAAAAACTGTTTTTT.